One and the same sample provided the 7 T cell receptor beta chains below, sequenced in a study of regulatory T cells in long-lasting Graves disease. Assembly of TCR beta libraries relied on iRepertoire HTBI primers together with Arm-PCR of CDR3 regions. TCRdb itself ran the multiplex PCR reads through MiXCR, one entry per CDR3 protein. The sample lists 400,000 to 500,000 distinct CDR3 sequences; over 15% were seen once. Time point noted: newly diagnosed GD, antithyroid drugs for less than 3 months. Scientists built the TCR library using RNA that was extracted from PBMCs. Another study also made use of these data, one on T cells in Graves' hyperthyroidism and ophthalmopathy.

The sample consisted of peripheral blood mononuclear cells (PBMCs), taken at new diagnosis, from a patient treated with antithyroid drugs. The source of these receptors is a woman aged 18-29 years with Graves disease.

This clonotype was detected ten times or more. CDR3 region: CASSDTSGATHEQFF. For the CDR3, the DNA is TGTGCCAGCAGCGACACTAGCGGAGCTACTCATGAGCAGTTCTTC. The rearrangement joins TRBV7-9 to TRBJ2-1; 8 nucleotides line up with TRBD2. The CDR3 totals 15 residues. Looked up from germline, CDR1 is SEHNR and CDR2 is FQNEAQ (reference sequence). The V and J ends lost 5 bases and 8 bases, in that order; junction bases with no gene match: 11.

The rearrangement uses TRBV28 and TRBJ2-4; D is unclear. Deletions cut 4 bases from V and 0 bases from J, with 10 bases between. The CDR3 sequence is 15 residues long. Germline CDR1 is MDHEN and CDR2 is SYDVKM. CDR3 protein: CASSSGLGAKNIQYF. In nucleotides, the CDR3 is TGTGCCAGCAGTTCCGGGCTTGGAGCCAAAAACATTCAGTACTTC.

This clonotype was detected ten times or more. This CDR3 reads CSAYPGTNYGYTF. The CDR3 bases are TGCAGTGCTTACCCCGGCACCAACTATGGCTACACCTTC. The chain recombines TRBV20-1 with TRBJ1-2, with D uncertain. The V and J ends lost 5 bases and 2 bases respectively, with 12 bases between them. The CDR3 totals 13 residues. CDR1 and CDR2 from the germline V gene are DFQATT and SNEGSKA (reference sequence).

This clonotype was observed at least ten times. The chain recombines TRBV6-2 or TRBV6-3 with TRBJ2-7; D is unclear. The CDR3 runs 14 residues. Deletions cut 2 bases from V and 0 bases from J, with 8 bases between. From germline, CDR1 is MNHEY and CDR2 SVGEGT. Here the CDR3 DNA reads TGTGCCAGCAGTTACCGGAGTTCCTCCTACGAGCAGTACTTC. As protein: CASSYRSSSYEQYF.

The rearrangement uses TRBV7-2 and TRBJ2-3; the match to TRBD2 covers 10 bases. There are 14 residues in the CDR3. J was trimmed by 7 bases and V by 5 bases; bases with no gene match: 6. Germline loops: CDR1 SGHTA, CDR2 FQGNSA. CDR3 protein: CASSQGTSVNTQYF. In DNA, the CDR3 is TGTGCCAGCAGCCAGGGGACTAGCGTGAATACGCAGTATTTT. The full variable domain, with the rest looked up from reference TRBV7-2 and TRBJ2-3, is GAGVSQSPSNKVTEKGKDVELRCDPISGHTALYWYRQSLGQGLEFLIYFQGNSAPDKSGLPSDRFSAERTGGSVSTLTIQRTQQEDSAVYLCASSQGTSVNTQYFGPGTRLTVL.

Many counts were recorded for this clonotype. The V call is TRBV27, the J call TRBJ2-7; possible D gene TRBD1, 5 bases. This CDR3 spans 13 amino acids. Trimming pared 5 bases from V and 3 bases from J, leaving 11 bases between. CDR1 MNHEY and CDR2 SMNVEV come from the germline V gene (reference sequence). This chain's CDR3 is CASSLTAIYEQYF. For the CDR3, the DNA is TGTGCCAGCAGTCTGACAGCGATCTACGAGCAGTACTTC.

This clonotype was recorded a few times. This chain links TRBV27 with TRBJ2-1, with D uncertain. CDR1 and CDR2 from the germline V gene are MNHEY and SMNVEV (reference sequence). This CDR3 contains 14 residues. The ends were cut back, 8 bases at V and 2 bases at J, with 13 bases in the middle. The CDR3 DNA is TGTGCCAGCTGCCCGACCCCCACCTACAATGAGCAGTTCTTC. The encoded protein is CASCPTPTYNEQFF.